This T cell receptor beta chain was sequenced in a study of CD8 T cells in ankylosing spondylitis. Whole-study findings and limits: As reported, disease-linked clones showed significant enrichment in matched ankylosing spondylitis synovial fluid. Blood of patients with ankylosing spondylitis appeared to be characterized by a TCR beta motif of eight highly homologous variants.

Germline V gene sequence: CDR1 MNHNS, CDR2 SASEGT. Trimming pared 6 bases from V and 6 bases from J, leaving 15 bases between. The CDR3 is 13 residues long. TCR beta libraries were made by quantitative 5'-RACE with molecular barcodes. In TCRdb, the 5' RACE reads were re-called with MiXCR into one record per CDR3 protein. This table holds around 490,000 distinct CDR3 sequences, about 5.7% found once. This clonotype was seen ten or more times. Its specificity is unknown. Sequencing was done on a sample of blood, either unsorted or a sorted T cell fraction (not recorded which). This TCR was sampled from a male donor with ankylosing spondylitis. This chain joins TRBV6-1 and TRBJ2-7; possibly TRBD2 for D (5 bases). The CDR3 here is CASRRGLSGEQYF. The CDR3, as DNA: TGTGCCAGCAGACGCGGGCTTTCGGGCGAGCAGTACTTC.